These T cell receptor beta chains were read from a single sample in a study of T cell responses to AZD1222 COVID-19 vaccine. The table came from immunoSEQ multiplex PCR; TCRdb's copy has only in-frame clones and leaves some out. The sample lists about 110,000 clones; 80% to 95% were seen once. The sequenced sample was peripheral blood, obtained 28 days after the second AZD1222 dose. Every receptor here comes from an adult who received the AZD1222 COVID-19 vaccine. Both conserved end residues are part of each CDR3. D genes are given only for firm matches. Where a row states a size, it is once, few, many or the class of an expanded clone; other rows omit it.

d_call j_call v_call clone_size cdr3_nt cdr3_aa
TRBD2 TRBJ2-3 TRBV19 NA TGTGCCAGTAGTATTTCTAGCGGGGGCGGGACAAGCACAGATACGCAGTATTTT CASSISSGGGTSTDTQYF
NA TRBJ1-2 TRBV28 NA TGTGCCAGCAGTTGGGGGCCCTATGGCTACACCTTC CASSWGPYGYTF
TRBD2 TRBJ2-3 TRBV5-1 NA TGCGCCAGCAGCTTGGGCCAACTAGCGGCCCAAGATACGCAGTATTTT CASSLGQLAAQDTQYF
TRBD2 TRBJ2-5 TRBV7-2 NA TGTGCCAGCAGCCAAGGTTCGGGGGGTCCCCTACAAGAGACCCAGTACTTC CASSQGSGGPLQETQYF
NA TRBJ1-1 TRBV6-2/TRBV6-3 NA TGTGCCAGCAGTTATTTACGGGACGGAAAAGCTTTCTTT CASSYLRDGKAFF
TRBD2 TRBJ2-7 TRBV2 NA TGTGCCCGCGGCGGGAGGCTCACCTACGAGCAGTACTTC CARGGRLTYEQYF
NA TRBJ1-1 TRBV19 few TGTGCCAGTAGTATGACGACCTTGAACACTGAAGCTTTCTTT CASSMTTLNTEAFF
NA TRBJ1-4 TRBV5-4 NA TGTGCCAGCAGCTTGTTCGGGGCTCGAAAACTGTTTTTT CASSLFGARKLFF
TRBD1 TRBJ1-1 TRBV27 NA TGTGCCAGCAGTCCCCTGGGACAGTACACTGAAGCTTTCTTT CASSPLGQYTEAFF
TRBD2 TRBJ2-3 TRBV5-1 NA TGCGCCAGCAGCTTGGGGACTAGGTCGGATACGCAGTATTTT CASSLGTRSDTQYF
TRBD1 TRBJ2-5 TRBV9 NA TGTGCCAGCAGCGTACAGGGGGCTGAGACCCAGTACTTC CASSVQGAETQYF
NA TRBJ2-7 TRBV23-1 NA TGCGCCAGCAGTCAAGCCCCGGGACCGACCCCTCCCTACGAGCAGTACTTC CASSQAPGPTPPYEQYF
NA TRBJ2-7 TRBV4-3 few TGCGCCAGCAGCCAAGATCTGGGTTCCGTCTACGAGCAGTACTTC CASSQDLGSVYEQYF
NA TRBJ1-6 TRBV5-1 few TGCGCCAGCAGCCAGGACGGCTCTCGGAATTCACCCCTCCACTTT CASSQDGSRNSPLHF
NA TRBJ1-3 TRBV5-5 NA TGTGCCAGCAGCTTGGGGGCAAGCTCTGGAAACACCATATATTTT CASSLGASSGNTIYF
TRBD2 TRBJ2-7 TRBV3-1/TRBV3-2 NA TGTGCCAGCAGCCAAGATGTTCGGGGGGAGCTGGACGAGCAGTACTTC CASSQDVRGELDEQYF
TRBD1 TRBJ1-6 TRBV5-6 once TGTGCCAGCAGCCTGACGGACAGGGGCTCCCTAATGTATAATTCACCCCTCCACTTT CASSLTDRGSLMYNSPLHF
NA TRBJ2-1 TRBV28 few TGTGCCAGCAGTTTAAGTTGGCTAGAGGCCGACAATGAGCAGTTCTTC CASSLSWLEADNEQFF
NA TRBJ1-5 TRBV9 NA TGTGCCAGCAGCGTATACGCAGGGGAGCCCCAGCATTTT CASSVYAGEPQHF
TRBD2 TRBJ2-7 TRBV5-6 NA TGTGCCAGCAGCAGAAAGATGCGGGGGGTAGCCGAGCAGTACTTC CASSRKMRGVAEQYF
TRBD1 TRBJ2-7 TRBV27 once TGTGCCAGCAGTAAGCCGGACAGGGCTATCTACGAGCAGTACTTC CASSKPDRAIYEQYF
NA TRBJ1-2 TRBV18 NA TGTGCCAGCTCACCAATTGGGGGGGGACGAGATGGCTACACCTTC CASSPIGGGRDGYTF
TRBD2 TRBJ2-3 TRBV4-3 NA TGCGCCAGCAGCGCAGCGCTAGCGGGGGGAGCAGATACGCAGTATTTT CASSAALAGGADTQYF
TRBD1 TRBJ1-2 TRBV3-1/TRBV3-2 once TGTGCCAGCAGCCAAGACCACAGGGGGCTTGGTGGCTACACCTTC CASSQDHRGLGGYTF
TRBD1 TRBJ2-2 TRBV28 NA TGTGCCAGCAGGGGGACAGACACCGGGGAGCTGTTTTTT CASRGTDTGELFF
NA TRBJ2-2 TRBV5-1 NA TGCGCCAGCAGCGGGCCGAGGACGCCCTACACCGGGGAGCTGTTTTTT CASSGPRTPYTGELFF
NA TRBJ1-5 TRBV19 NA TGTGCCAGTAGTATAGACAGTAGCAATCAGCCCCAGCATTTT CASSIDSSNQPQHF
NA TRBJ1-6 TRBV9 NA TGTGCCAGCAGCGCCGGGGCCAATTCACCCCTCCACTTT CASSAGANSPLHF
NA TRBJ1-2 TRBV14 NA TGTGCCAGCAGCCAAGTAAAAGGATTTGGAGCGGGCTACACCTTC CASSQVKGFGAGYTF
NA TRBJ2-1 TRBV7-2 NA TGTGCCAGCAGCTTAGCAGGTAGCATCGATGAGCAGTTCTTC CASSLAGSIDEQFF
NA TRBJ1-4 TRBV6-2/TRBV6-3 NA TGTGCCAGCAGTTACTTGTCACCTCGAAATGAAAAACTGTTTTTT CASSYLSPRNEKLFF
TRBD2 TRBJ2-2 TRBV2 NA TGTGCCAGCAGTACTAGCGGGGGGATGACCGGGGAGCTGTTTTTT CASSTSGGMTGELFF
TRBD2 TRBJ2-5 TRBV3-1/TRBV3-2 NA TGTGCCAGCAGCCCACTAGCGGCAACTGAGACCCAGTACTTC CASSPLAATETQYF
NA TRBJ2-5 TRBV6-5 NA TGTGCCAGCAGCCGGGGCGGGGAGACCCAGTACTTC CASSRGGETQYF
NA TRBJ2-7 TRBV4-3 NA TGCGCCAGCAGCCAAGGCCCGGTTGTGGGGTACGAGCAGTACTTC CASSQGPVVGYEQYF
NA TRBJ2-2 TRBV7-6 NA TGTGCCAGCAGCGCAGGGGTTGACGGGGAGCTGTTTTTT CASSAGVDGELFF
NA TRBJ1-3 TRBV7-9 NA TGTGCCAGCAGCTTGTGGGATCGGGGAAACACCATATATTTT CASSLWDRGNTIYF
NA TRBJ1-1 TRBV6-5 NA TGTGCCAGCAGTTACGGTGACCGGGGTTGGGACACTGAAGCTTTCTTT CASSYGDRGWDTEAFF
TRBD1 TRBJ2-5 TRBV28 NA TGTGCCAGCAGTTTGGACAGGGGGCGCGGTGAGACCCAGTACTTC CASSLDRGRGETQYF
NA TRBJ1-2 TRBV4-3 NA TGCGCCAGCAGCCAAGATCTGCTGCAGCGAATCTATGGCTACACCTTC CASSQDLLQRIYGYTF